The rows below give T cell receptor beta chains drawn from one sample of a study of low-dose radiotherapy and immunotherapy resistance in tumors. Each CDR3 protein is one row after TCRdb ran MiXCR on the reads. The sample consists of some 53,000 distinct CDR3 sequences, 33% of them appearing once. This material consisted of PBMCs, taken after low-dose radiotherapy plus immunotherapy. The receptors originated from a male donor with rectosigmoid adenocarcinoma. The CDR3 runs from the conserved cysteine through the conserved F or W. D genes are given only for firm matches. Size tells how often a clone was seen (once, few, many) or the class of an expanded clone, and some rows leave it out.

>TRBJ1-1|-|few|TRBV7-9
TGTGCCAGCAGCTGGACCAGGGGATTGGAAGCTTTCTTT
CASSWTRGLEAFF
>TRBJ2-3|TRBD2|many|TRBV6-6
TGTGCCAGCAGCCGCCGAGCGGGAGGAGGCACAGATACGCAGTATTTT
CASSRRAGGGTDTQYF
>TRBJ2-3|-|many|TRBV10-3
TGTGCCACCTCGGCAGGCTCTAGCACAGATACGCAGTATTTT
CATSAGSSTDTQYF
>TRBJ2-7|-|-|TRBV28
TGTGCCAGCACCGAGGTCTCAGGGGTTTCCTACGAGCAGTACTTC
CASTEVSGVSYEQYF
>TRBJ2-7|-|once|TRBV5-1
TGCGCCAGCAGCTTGGAGCGGTCCTTCTACGAGCAGTACTTC
CASSLERSFYEQYF
>TRBJ2-7|TRBD2|many|TRBV6-1
TGTGCCAGCAGTGAAGAGGGCGCGAGCGGGGGCTCCTACGAGCAGTACTTC
CASSEEGASGGSYEQYF
>TRBJ2-3|-|once|TRBV5-1
TGCGCCAGCGGCCCAGGGAGCACAGATACGCAGTATTTT
CASGPGSTDTQYF
>TRBJ1-6|-|many|TRBV20-1
TGCAGTGCTAGAGTACTGGCGGGGAATAATTCACCCCTCCACTTT
CSARVLAGNNSPLHF
>TRBJ2-5|-|-|TRBV12-3/TRBV12-4
TGTGCCAGCCGGGTGGCGCCGCAAGAGACCCAGTACTTC
CASRVAPQETQYF
>TRBJ2-1|-|many|TRBV6-2/TRBV6-3
TGTGCCAGCAGCCCTAGACTTCAGAGCTCCTACAATGAGCAGTTCTTC
CASSPRLQSSYNEQFF
>TRBJ2-2|-|-|TRBV5-1
TGCGCCAGCAGCTTGGTGCAATATCGGGCCGGGGAGCTGTTTTTT
CASSLVQYRAGELFF
>TRBJ1-5|-|-|TRBV10-3
TGTGCCATCAGTGAGGGGGATGGCAATCAGCCCCAGCATTTT
CAISEGDGNQPQHF
>TRBJ2-7|TRBD2|many|TRBV28
TGTGCCAGCACGGGGGGGGGCTACGAGCAGTACTTC
CASTGGGYEQYF
>TRBJ2-5|TRBD1|many|TRBV4-3
TGCGCCAGCAGCCAAGAAAGTGCCGGGACAGGGGTTCAAGAGACCCAGTACTTC
CASSQESAGTGVQETQYF
>TRBJ2-1|-|many|TRBV2
TGTGCCAGCAGTGAGGAGGTCAACGATGAGCAGTTCTTC
CASSEEVNDEQFF
>TRBJ2-5|-|many|TRBV7-2
TGTGCCAGCGCCCAGGGAGCGGGCATAGAGACCCAGTACTTC
CASAQGAGIETQYF
>TRBJ2-7|TRBD1|-|TRBV12-3/TRBV12-4
TGTGCCAGCAGTCGTGGGACAGGTAGAATCTACGAGCAGTACTTC
CASSRGTGRIYEQYF
>TRBJ2-3|TRBD1|medium-sized|TRBV28
TGTGCCAGCAGCGGGGACAGGGGGCTTGGAGATACGCAGTATTTT
CASSGDRGLGDTQYF
>TRBJ1-1|-|-|TRBV5-1
TGCGCCAGCAGCTTGGGCCTCAGTGAAGCTTTCTTT
CASSLGLSEAFF
>TRBJ2-3|TRBD2|-|TRBV28
TGTGCCAGCCAGAGAGACAGTGCAGCGGGGGACGATACGCAGTATTTT
CASQRDSAAGDDTQYF
>TRBJ2-1|TRBD2|-|TRBV27
TGTGCCAGCACTTGGGGGGAGGGCCACAATGAGCAGTTCTTC
CASTWGEGHNEQFF
>TRBJ1-5|-|-|TRBV5-5
TGTGCCAGCAGCTTTGGGGACCGTCCCCCCCAGCATTTT
CASSFGDRPPQHF
>TRBJ2-2|-|many|TRBV19
TGTGCCAGTAGCTCGTTCAGCGCCGGGGAGCTGTTTTTT
CASSSFSAGELFF
>TRBJ2-7|-|-|TRBV27
TGTGCCAGCAGTTTTTCTGACAGCTCCTACGAGCAGTACTTC
CASSFSDSSYEQYF